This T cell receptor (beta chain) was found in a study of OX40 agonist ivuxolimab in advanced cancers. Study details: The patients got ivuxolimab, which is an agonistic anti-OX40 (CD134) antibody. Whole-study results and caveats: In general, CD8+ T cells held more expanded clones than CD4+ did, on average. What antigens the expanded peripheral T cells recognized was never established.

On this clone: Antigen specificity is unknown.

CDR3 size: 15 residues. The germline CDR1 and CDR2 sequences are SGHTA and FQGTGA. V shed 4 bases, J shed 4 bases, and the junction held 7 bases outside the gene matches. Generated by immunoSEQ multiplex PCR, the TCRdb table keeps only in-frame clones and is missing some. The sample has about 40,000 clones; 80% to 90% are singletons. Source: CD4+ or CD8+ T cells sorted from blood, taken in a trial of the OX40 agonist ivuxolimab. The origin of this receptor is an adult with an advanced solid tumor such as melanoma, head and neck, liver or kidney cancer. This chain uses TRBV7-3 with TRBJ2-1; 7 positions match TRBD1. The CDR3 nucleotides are TGTGCCAGCAGCTCATCCGGGACAGAATACAATGAGCAGTTCTTC. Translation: CASSSSGTEYNEQFF.